This T cell receptor beta chain was recovered during a study of blood T cell repertoires in COVID-19 (dated by TCRdb to the early 2020s). About the full investigation: Collaborator samples came from the United States, Italy and Spain and covered acute and convalescent phases of COVID-19. The material from the prospective study consisted of cDNA or gDNA derived from T cells, B-cell-depleted T cells, or PBMCs. The dataset comprised deeply sampled blood TCRbeta repertoires from subjects exposed to, actively infected with, or recovered from COVID-19. The repertoires were released in a freely available public database intended as a resource for research on the immune response to SARS-CoV-2. Samples came from the ongoing ImmuneRACE study (first 160 participants) plus 1,254 subjects from 6 global collaborators. The sample metadata nearly always contained a de-identified subject ID, COVID-19 status, age in years and sex. HLA class I and class II types, where available, came from metadata supplied by the sample provider rather than from assay-based typing. Summary of the overall study and its limitations: Clinical and demographic metadata were provided uncurated, with the amount varying by source and participant.

With regard to this clone: Its cognate antigen has yet to be identified. Per-nucleotide qualities are absent, and no much larger clonotype sits a single base away.

The collaborating institutions used their own protocols to collect whole blood in K2EDTA tubes. For TCRbeta analysis, collaborators shipped samples as frozen whole blood, isolated PBMCs, or DNA extracted from either of those sample types. From cysteine to phenylalanine, the CDR3 is 16 amino acids long. Of all the DNA, just the CDR3 is kept, 48 bases in frame from base 1. CDR1 is given as SGHVS and CDR2 as FNYEAQ, both from the germline V gene. The junction shows trimming of 5 bases on V and 0 bases on J, plus 13 bases between the germline ends. TCRbeta CDR3 regions were amplified from genomic DNA using the immunoSEQ Assay, a bias-controlled multiplex PCR. The paper's data handling went like this. The number of nucleated cells in each sample was estimated from the amplification of reference gene primers within the assay. To quantify the absolute abundance of each unique TCRbeta CDR3 rearrangement, sequence reads were collapsed and filtered. For each sample, productive Simpson clonality was calculated by taking the square root of Simpson's diversity index across productive rearrangements. What TCRdb holds here is the immuneACCESS table cut down to in-frame rearrangements. Part of the clones is not present; checked against another copy, under half of the missing clones reflect an unresolved V gene, and the others are unexplained. V, J and clone size were drawn from that table, and D and trimming were deduced from the DNA. The sample table shows about 120,000 clones, and approximately 90% are seen once. Less than 9.5% of the sample is in the top ten clones.

The sequence is built from TRBV7-6 and TRBJ2-2; no D gene call is confident. Sequenced material: peripheral blood. This TCR was recovered from a human donor in a cohort sampled during active COVID-19. The CDR3 region reads CASSPTALPNTGELFF. DNA sequence: TGTGCCAGCAGCCCAACAGCCCTACCGAACACCGGGGAGCTGTTTTTT.